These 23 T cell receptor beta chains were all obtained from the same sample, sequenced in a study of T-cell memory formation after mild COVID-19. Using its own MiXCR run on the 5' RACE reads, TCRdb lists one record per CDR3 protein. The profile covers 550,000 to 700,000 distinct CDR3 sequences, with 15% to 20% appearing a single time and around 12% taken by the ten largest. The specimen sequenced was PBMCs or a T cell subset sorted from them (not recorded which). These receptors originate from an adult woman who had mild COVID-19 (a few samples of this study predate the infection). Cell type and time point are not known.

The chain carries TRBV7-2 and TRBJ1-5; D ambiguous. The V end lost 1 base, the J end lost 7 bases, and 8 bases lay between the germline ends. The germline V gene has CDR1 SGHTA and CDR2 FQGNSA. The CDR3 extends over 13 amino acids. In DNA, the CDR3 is TGTGCCAGCAGCTTAGTCGCAAGGCAGCCCCAGCATTTT. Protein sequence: CASSLVARQPQHF.

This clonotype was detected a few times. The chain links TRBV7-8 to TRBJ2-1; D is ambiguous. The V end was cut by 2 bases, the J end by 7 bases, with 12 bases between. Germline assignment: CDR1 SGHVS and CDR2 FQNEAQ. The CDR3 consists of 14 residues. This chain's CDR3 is CASSLTVSANEQFF. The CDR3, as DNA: TGTGCCAGCAGCTTAACAGTGTCAGCAAATGAGCAGTTCTTC.

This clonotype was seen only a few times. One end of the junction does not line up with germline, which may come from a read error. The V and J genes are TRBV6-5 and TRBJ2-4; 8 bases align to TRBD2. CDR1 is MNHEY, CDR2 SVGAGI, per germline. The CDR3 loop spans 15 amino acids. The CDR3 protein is CASRLLAGPKSIQYF. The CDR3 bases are TGTGCCAGCAGGCTTTTAGCGGGGCCCAAAAGCATTCAGTACTTC.

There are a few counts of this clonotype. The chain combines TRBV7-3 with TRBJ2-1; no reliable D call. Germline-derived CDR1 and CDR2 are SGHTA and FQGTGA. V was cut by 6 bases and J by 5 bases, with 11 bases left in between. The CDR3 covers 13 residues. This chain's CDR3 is CASSVTPDNEQFF. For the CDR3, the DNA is TGTGCCAGCAGTGTCACGCCTGACAATGAGCAGTTCTTC.

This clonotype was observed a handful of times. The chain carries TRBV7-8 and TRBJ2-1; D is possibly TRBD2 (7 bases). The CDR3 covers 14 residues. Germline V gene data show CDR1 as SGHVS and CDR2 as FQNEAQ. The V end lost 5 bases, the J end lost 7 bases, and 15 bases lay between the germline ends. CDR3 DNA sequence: TGTGCCAGCAGCCAAGGGGGGGCTGGGAATGAGCAGTTCTTC. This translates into CASSQGGAGNEQFF.

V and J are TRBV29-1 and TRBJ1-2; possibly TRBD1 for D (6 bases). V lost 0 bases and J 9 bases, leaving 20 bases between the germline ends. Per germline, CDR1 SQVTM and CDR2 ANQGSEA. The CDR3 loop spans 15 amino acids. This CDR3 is CSVEEDSRGSFSYTF. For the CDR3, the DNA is TGCAGCGTTGAAGAGGACAGCCGAGGTTCGTTTAGCTACACCTTC.

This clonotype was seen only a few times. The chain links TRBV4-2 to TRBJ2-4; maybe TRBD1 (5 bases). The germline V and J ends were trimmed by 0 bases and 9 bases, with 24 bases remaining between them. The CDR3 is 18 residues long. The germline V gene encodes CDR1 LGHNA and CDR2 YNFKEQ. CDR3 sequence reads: CASSQDWKGPPYRSIQYF. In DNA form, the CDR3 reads TGTGCCAGCAGCCAAGATTGGAAGGGGCCCCCCTATCGGTCCATTCAGTACTTC.

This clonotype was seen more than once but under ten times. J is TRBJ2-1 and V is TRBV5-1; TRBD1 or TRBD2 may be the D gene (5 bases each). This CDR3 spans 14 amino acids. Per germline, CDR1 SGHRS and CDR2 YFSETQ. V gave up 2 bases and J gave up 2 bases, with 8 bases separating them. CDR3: CASSFGATYNEQFF. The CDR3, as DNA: TGCGCCAGCAGCTTCGGGGCAACCTACAATGAGCAGTTCTTC. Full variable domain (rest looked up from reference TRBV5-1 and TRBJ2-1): KAGVTQTPRYLIKTRGQQVTLSCSPISGHRSVSWYQQTPGQGLQFLFEYFSETQRNKGNFPGRFSGRQFSNSRSEMNVSTLELGDSALYLCASSFGATYNEQFFGPGTRLTVL.

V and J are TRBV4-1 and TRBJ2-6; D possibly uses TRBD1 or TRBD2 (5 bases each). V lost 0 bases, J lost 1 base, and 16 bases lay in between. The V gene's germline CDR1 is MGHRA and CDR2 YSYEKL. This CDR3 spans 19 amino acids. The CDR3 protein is CASSQDKGRQLSGANVLTF. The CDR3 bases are TGCGCCAGCAGCCAAGATAAAGGGAGACAGCTTTCTGGGGCCAACGTCCTGACTTTC.

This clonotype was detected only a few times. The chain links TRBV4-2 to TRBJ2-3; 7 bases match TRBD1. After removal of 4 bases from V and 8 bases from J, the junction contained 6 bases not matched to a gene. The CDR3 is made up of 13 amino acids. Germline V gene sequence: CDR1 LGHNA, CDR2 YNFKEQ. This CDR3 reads CASSPQGTATQYF. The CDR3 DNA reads TGTGCCAGCAGCCCACAGGGGACGGCTACGCAGTATTTT.

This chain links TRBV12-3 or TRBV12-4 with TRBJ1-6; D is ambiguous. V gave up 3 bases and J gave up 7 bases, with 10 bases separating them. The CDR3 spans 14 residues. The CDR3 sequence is CASSFKGGNSPLHF. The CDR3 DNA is TGTGCCAGCAGTTTCAAAGGAGGGAATTCACCCCTCCACTTT.

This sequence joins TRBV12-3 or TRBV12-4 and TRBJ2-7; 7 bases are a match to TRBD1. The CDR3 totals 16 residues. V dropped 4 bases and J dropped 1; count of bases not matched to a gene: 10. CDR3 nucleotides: TGTGCCAGCAGTTCCGGGACAGCATTCTTATCCTACGAGCAGTACTTC. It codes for CASSSGTAFLSYEQYF.

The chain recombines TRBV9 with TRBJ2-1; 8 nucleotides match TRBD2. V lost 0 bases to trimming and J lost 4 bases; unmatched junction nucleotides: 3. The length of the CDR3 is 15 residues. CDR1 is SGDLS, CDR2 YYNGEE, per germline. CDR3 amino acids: CASSVGSGGYNEQFF. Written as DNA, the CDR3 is TGTGCCAGCAGCGTAGGGAGCGGGGGTTACAATGAGCAGTTCTTC.

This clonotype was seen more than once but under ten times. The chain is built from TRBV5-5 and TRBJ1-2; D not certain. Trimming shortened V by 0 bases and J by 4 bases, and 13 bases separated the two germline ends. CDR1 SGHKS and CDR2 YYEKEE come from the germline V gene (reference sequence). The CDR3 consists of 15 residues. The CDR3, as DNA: TGTGCCAGCAGCTTGGGGGGTTTGGCTGGCTATGGCTACACCTTC. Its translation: CASSLGGLAGYGYTF.

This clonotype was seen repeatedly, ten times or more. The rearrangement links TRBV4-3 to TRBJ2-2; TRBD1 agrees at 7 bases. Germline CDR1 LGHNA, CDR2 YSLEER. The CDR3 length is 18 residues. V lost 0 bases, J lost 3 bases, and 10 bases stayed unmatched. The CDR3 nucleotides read TGCGCCAGCAGCCAAGAATTGGGCCAGGGGGATTACACCGGGGAGCTGTTTTTT. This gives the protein CASSQELGQGDYTGELFF.

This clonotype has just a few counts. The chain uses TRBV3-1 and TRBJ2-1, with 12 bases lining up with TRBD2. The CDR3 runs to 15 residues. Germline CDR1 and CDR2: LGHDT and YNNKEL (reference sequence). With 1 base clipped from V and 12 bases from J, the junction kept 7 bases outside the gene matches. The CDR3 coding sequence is TGTGCCAGCAGCCAAGCGACTAGCGGGGGTTTTGGGCAGTTCTTC. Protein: CASSQATSGGFGQFF.

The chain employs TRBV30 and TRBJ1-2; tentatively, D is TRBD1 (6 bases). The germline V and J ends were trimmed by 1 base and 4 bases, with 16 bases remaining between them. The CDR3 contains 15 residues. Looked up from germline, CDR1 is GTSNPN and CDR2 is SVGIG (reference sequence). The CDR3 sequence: CAWSARSGHRYGYTF. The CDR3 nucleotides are TGTGCCTGGAGTGCCCGGTCGGGACACCGCTATGGCTACACCTTC.

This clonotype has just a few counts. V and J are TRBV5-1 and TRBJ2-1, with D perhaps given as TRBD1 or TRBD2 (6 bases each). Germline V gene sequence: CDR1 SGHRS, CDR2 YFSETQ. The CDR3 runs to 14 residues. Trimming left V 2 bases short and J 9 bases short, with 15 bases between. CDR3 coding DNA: TGCGCCAGCAGCTTACCGGGGGCTGGTTTTGAGCAGTTCTTC. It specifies CASSLPGAGFEQFF.

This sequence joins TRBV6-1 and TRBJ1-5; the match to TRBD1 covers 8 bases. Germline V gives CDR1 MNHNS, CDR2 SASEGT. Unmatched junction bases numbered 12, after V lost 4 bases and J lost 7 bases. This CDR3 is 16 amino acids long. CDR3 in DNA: TGTGCCAGCAGTGTAAGGGTCAGGGGGCTCGGACAGCCCCAGCATTTT. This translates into CASSVRVRGLGQPQHF.

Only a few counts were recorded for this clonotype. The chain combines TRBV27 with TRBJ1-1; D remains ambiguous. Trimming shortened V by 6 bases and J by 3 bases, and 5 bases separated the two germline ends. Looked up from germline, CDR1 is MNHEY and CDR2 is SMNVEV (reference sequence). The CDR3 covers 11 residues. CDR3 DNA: TGTGCCAGCAGACGGGACACTGAAGCTTTCTTT. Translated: CASRRDTEAFF.

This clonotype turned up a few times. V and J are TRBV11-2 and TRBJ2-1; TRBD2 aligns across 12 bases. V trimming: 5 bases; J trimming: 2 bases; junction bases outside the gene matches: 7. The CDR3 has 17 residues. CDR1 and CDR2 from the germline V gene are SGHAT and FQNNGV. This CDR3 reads CASSHGLAGSTYNEQFF. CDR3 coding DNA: TGTGCCAGCAGCCATGGACTAGCGGGATCGACCTACAATGAGCAGTTCTTC.

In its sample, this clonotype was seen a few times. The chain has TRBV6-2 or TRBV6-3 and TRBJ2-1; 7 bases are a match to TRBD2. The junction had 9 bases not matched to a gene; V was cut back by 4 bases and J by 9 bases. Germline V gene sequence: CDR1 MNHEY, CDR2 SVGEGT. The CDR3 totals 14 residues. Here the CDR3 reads CASSFAAASGEQFF. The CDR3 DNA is TGTGCCAGCAGTTTCGCCGCCGCTAGCGGTGAGCAGTTCTTC.

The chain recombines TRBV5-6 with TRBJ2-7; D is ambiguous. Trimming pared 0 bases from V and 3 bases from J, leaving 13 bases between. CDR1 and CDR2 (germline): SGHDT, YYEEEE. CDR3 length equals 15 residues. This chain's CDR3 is CASSLAPGSFYEQYF. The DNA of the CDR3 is TGTGCCAGCAGCTTGGCCCCCGGATCTTTCTACGAGCAGTACTTC. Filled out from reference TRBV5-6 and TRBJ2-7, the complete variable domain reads DAGVTQSPTHLIKTRGQQVTLRCSPKSGHDTVSWYQQALGQGPQFIFQYYEEEERQRGNFPDRFSGHQFPNYSSELNVNALLLGDSALYLCASSLAPGSFYEQYFGPGTRLTVT.